This TCR beta chain was captured in a study of PD-L1 blockade in urothelial cancer. Germline loops: CDR1 SEHNR, CDR2 FQNEAQ (reference sequence). Trimming pared 5 bases from V and 3 bases from J, leaving 23 bases between. This CDR3 comprises 17 residues. A spike-in of synthetic TCR analog templates was added to each PCR. Only in-frame clones appear in the TCRdb table, and some are missing; sequencing was by immunoSEQ multiplex PCR. This table has about 43,000 clones, approximately 90% appearing once. The rearrangement joins TRBV7-9 to TRBJ2-7; D is perhaps TRBD1 (6 bases). The sequence derives from a woman aged 60-75 years with urothelial cancer. The sequences come from PBMCs, collected around atezolizumab (anti-PD-L1) treatment. DNA of the CDR3: TGTGCCAGCAGCCTTAGCACTCTCCGGGACATCAGCTACGAGCAGTACTTC. Protein product: CASSLSTLRDISYEQYF.